This T cell receptor beta chain was obtained from a study of TIL therapy for anti-PD-1-resistant metastatic lung cancer. Findings and caveats of the study: Compared with baseline intratumoral T cells, expanded TIL cultures were more clonal and less diverse (approximately 6% vs 31%).

The sample's time point: pre-treatment sample, taken before nivolumab and TIL therapy. Most excised metastases sampled were pleural nodules or supraclavicular lymph nodes. Looked up from germline, CDR1 is SGHRS and CDR2 is YFSETQ. This CDR3 contains 16 residues. J was trimmed by 2 bases and V by 4 bases; bases with no gene match: 8. In the case of this clone: What it binds is unknown.

This was the immunoSEQ v3 assay. The repertoire was sequenced with immunoSEQ multiplex PCR; TCRdb's copy has only in-frame clones and lacks some. The sample includes roughly 50,000 clones, about two thirds seen only once; the top ten take approximately 5.6%. Sequencing was performed on tumor tissue, taken at baseline. The sequence was collected from a person aged 25 to 79 with non-small cell lung cancer. This chain connects TRBV5-1 to TRBJ2-3; TRBD2 agrees at 9 bases. CDR3 protein: CASSPGAGGFTDTQYF. CDR3 bases: TGCGCCAGCAGCCCCGGCGCGGGGGGGTTCACAGATACGCAGTATTTT.